A single sample gave rise to the 7 T cell receptor beta chains below, sequenced in a study of blood T cells in healthy people across ages. A second PCR of about 7 to 12 cycles used a sample-barcoded 5' primer and a J-beta primer mix. One entry per CDR3 protein, called by TCRdb with MiXCR from the 5' RACE reads. The sample lists about 670,000 distinct CDR3 sequences, roughly 43% occurring once. Sequenced input: blood. The origin of the receptors is an elderly man in good health.

V and J are TRBV7-2 and TRBJ2-6, with a possible D match to TRBD1 (5 bases). The V end lost 0 bases, the J end lost 1 base, and 7 bases lay between the germline ends. The germline gives CDR1 SGHTA, CDR2 FQGNSA. The CDR3 contains 16 residues. The CDR3 nucleotides read TGTGCCAGCAGCTTAGCCCCAGGGTCTGGGGCCAACGTCCTGACTTTC. It is translated as CASSLAPGSGANVLTF.

This clonotype was observed a few times. This chain links TRBV27 with TRBJ1-6, with 7 bases fitting TRBD1. In germline, CDR1 is MNHEY, CDR2 SMNVEV (reference sequence). This CDR3 contains 15 residues. J lost 9 bases, V lost 5 bases, and 10 bases had no gene match. CDR3 sequence: CASSIRQGVGSPLHF. The CDR3 bases are TGTGCCAGCAGTATAAGACAGGGCGTCGGTTCACCCCTCCACTTT.

This clonotype was picked up many times. The chain combines TRBV20-1 with TRBJ2-3; TRBD2 agrees at 9 bases. This CDR3 comprises 15 residues. Germline V CDR1 and CDR2: DFQATT, SNEGSKA (reference sequence). V dropped 3 bases and J dropped 6; count of bases not matched to a gene: 10. CDR3 sequence reads: CSASNAGLAADTQYF. DNA for the CDR3: TGCAGTGCTAGTAATGCGGGACTAGCTGCCGATACGCAGTATTTT.

The chain joins TRBV20-1 to TRBJ2-3, with TRBD2 matching over 7 bases. The CDR3 covers 17 residues. Looked up from germline, CDR1 is DFQATT and CDR2 is SNEGSKA (reference sequence). V shed 0 bases, J shed 2 bases, and the junction held 11 bases outside the gene matches. The CDR3 region has the DNA TGCAGTGCTAGAGACGCCATCGGACTAGGTCACACAGATACGCAGTATTTT. Amino acids: CSARDAIGLGHTDTQYF.

The chain uses TRBV7-9 and TRBJ2-1; the D call may be TRBD1 or TRBD2 (6 bases each). The CDR3 loop spans 12 amino acids. Germline CDR1 reads SEHNR; CDR2 reads FQNEAQ (reference sequence). Trimming took off 8 bases at V and 7 bases at J, with 12 bases between the two ends. CDR3 nucleotides: TGTGCCAGCTCCTCGGGGGCTAATGAGCAGTTCTTC. Its protein product is CASSSGANEQFF.

This clonotype has just a few counts. V gene TRBV9 combines with J gene TRBJ1-1; no clear D gene. The CDR3 is made up of 13 amino acids. Germline CDR1 is SGDLS and CDR2 is YYNGEE. With 4 bases removed from V and 5 bases from J, the gap between germline ends came to 12 bases. CDR3 sequence (DNA): TGTGCCAGCAGCACCTCGACAAGAACTGAAGCTTTCTTT. As protein: CASSTSTRTEAFF.

The chain recombines TRBV24-1 with TRBJ2-3; a weak D match, TRBD1 (7 bases). The V gene's germline CDR1 is KGHDR and CDR2 SFDVKD. V was clipped by 6 bases and J by 6 bases, with 18 bases between them. This CDR3 has 15 residues. The CDR3 loop reads CATSRVSGGKDTQYF. Written as DNA, the CDR3 is TGTGCCACCAGTAGGGTTTCAGGGGGGAAGGATACGCAGTATTTT.